This T cell receptor (beta chain) was captured by sequencing in a study of blood T cell repertoires in COVID-19. CDR1 MNHEY and CDR2 SVGAGI come from the germline V gene. This CDR3 comprises 15 residues. V trimming: 6 bases; J trimming: 2 bases; junction bases outside the gene matches: 6. The Seattle patients joined while their infection was active and were tracked longitudinally afterward. Original handling: The assay estimated nucleated cells by amplifying reference gene primers. Clones were sequenced by immunoSEQ multiplex PCR, and TCRdb holds only the in-frame ones, with some missing. V and J calls and clone size are copied from that table; D and trimming were computed from the DNA. The table shows about 210,000 clones, with about 84% occurring only once.

The genes are TRBV6-5 and TRBJ2-7; 11 nucleotides line up with TRBD2. Sequencing was carried out using peripheral blood. The clonotype originates from an elderly woman with COVID-19, enrolled during active disease. CDR3 in amino acids: CASSVAGGSPYEQYF. The CDR3 DNA sequence: TGTGCCAGCAGCGTAGCGGGAGGGTCCCCCTACGAGCAGTACTTC.